The 5 T cell receptor beta chains presented below share a single source sample, sequenced in a study of control samples from healthy donors and cancer patients. Sequencing was performed with immunoSEQ multiplex PCR; in TCRdb, only in-frame clones are kept and a portion is missing. The sample shows over 150,000 clones, around 93% of them seen only once. Sequences were obtained from blood. These receptors were collected from a man younger than 35 in good health.

The chain is built from TRBV4-2 and TRBJ2-3; 13 bases agree with TRBD2. Germline V lookup: CDR1 LGHNA, CDR2 YNFKEQ. J was trimmed by 3 bases and V by 3 bases; bases with no gene match: 3. This CDR3 region has 16 residues. In nucleotides, the CDR3 is TGTGCCAGCAGCCAGAGGACTAGCGGGGGAACAGATACGCAGTATTTT. Protein sequence: CASSQRTSGGTDTQYF.

The rearrangement uses TRBV14 and TRBJ2-1; maybe TRBD2 (6 bases). Germline-derived CDR1 and CDR2 are SGHDN and FVKESK. V was pared by 4 bases and J by 9 bases, with 16 bases between. The CDR3 is 14 residues long. CDR3 bases: TGTGCCAGCAGCCGGAGCGGGTATATCCCTGAGCAGTTCTTC. This codes for CASSRSGYIPEQFF.

V is TRBV13 and J is TRBJ2-3; the match to TRBD2 covers 7 bases. This CDR3 contains 13 residues. CDR1 and CDR2 from the germline V gene are PRHDT and FYEKMQ (reference sequence). Trimming at V came to 6 bases and at J to 1 base, leaving 1 base not matched to a gene. The CDR3 is CASRRGGTDTQYF. For the CDR3, the DNA is TGTGCCAGCAGACGGGGGGGCACAGATACGCAGTATTTT.

This rearrangement joins TRBV7-3 to TRBJ2-7, with 8 bases that match TRBD1. Germline CDR1 is SGHTA and CDR2 is FQGTGA. V dropped 2 bases and J dropped 6; count of bases not matched to a gene: 3. This CDR3 has 13 residues. Here the CDR3 DNA reads TGTGCCAGCAGCTTAGGGCAGGGGGCCGAGCAGTACTTC. Encoded protein: CASSLGQGAEQYF.

This chain connects TRBV15 to TRBJ2-7, with D maybe TRBD1 (5 bases). This CDR3 is built from 13 residues. V shed 3 bases and J shed 1 base, with 7 bases lying between them. Germline V gene data show CDR1 as LNHNV and CDR2 as YYDKDF (reference sequence). The CDR3 region is CATSRTVSYEQYF. CDR3 in DNA: TGTGCCACCAGCAGGACAGTATCCTACGAGCAGTACTTC.